These T cell receptor beta chains were read from a single sample in a study of cytomegalovirus exposure and HLA in healthy donors. Libraries were prepared by immunoSEQ multiplex PCR; TCRdb keeps only in-frame clonotypes and omits some of them. The table lists approximately 170,000 clones, around 86% of them singletons. Input material: PBMCs. The receptor source for this set is a man aged 45-60 years in good health and CMV-seropositive. Both conserved end residues are part of each CDR3. The D gene is left open where the match is weak. The size field is filled for only some rows; it gives once, few, many or a size class.

j_gene: TRBJ2-7; d_gene: -; v_gene: TRBV5-1; abundance: -; CDR3aa: CASSLVGGPYEQYF; CDR3nt: TGCGCCAGCAGCTTGGTAGGCGGTCCCTACGAGCAGTACTTC
j_gene: TRBJ2-1; d_gene: TRBD2; v_gene: TRBV4-1; abundance: -; CDR3aa: CASSPEPGTSYNEQFF; CDR3nt: TGCGCCAGCAGCCCCGAACCCGGGACTAGCTACAATGAGCAGTTCTTC
j_gene: TRBJ1-2; d_gene: TRBD1; v_gene: TRBV6-1; abundance: -; CDR3aa: CASSGLSRDRAYGYTF; CDR3nt: TGTGCCAGCAGTGGTCTAAGCCGGGACAGGGCCTATGGCTACACCTTC
j_gene: TRBJ1-1; d_gene: -; v_gene: TRBV30; abundance: -; CDR3aa: CAWSVTEYTEAFF; CDR3nt: TGTGCCTGGAGTGTAACTGAATATACTGAAGCTTTCTTT
j_gene: TRBJ2-7; d_gene: TRBD2; v_gene: TRBV27; abundance: -; CDR3aa: CASSPSSSGSRTYEQYF; CDR3nt: TGTGCCAGCAGCCCTTCCAGTAGCGGGAGTAGGACCTACGAGCAGTACTTC
j_gene: TRBJ2-1; d_gene: -; v_gene: TRBV9; abundance: -; CDR3aa: CASSVGAGRGSEQFF; CDR3nt: TGTGCCAGCAGCGTAGGGGCGGGGAGGGGGAGTGAGCAGTTCTTC
j_gene: TRBJ1-4; d_gene: -; v_gene: TRBV6-6; abundance: once; CDR3aa: CASSYGGGPSEKLFF; CDR3nt: TGTGCCAGCAGTTACGGCGGGGGCCCCTCTGAAAAACTGTTTTTT
j_gene: TRBJ2-1; d_gene: TRBD2; v_gene: TRBV6-5; abundance: -; CDR3aa: CASSLGLVISNEQFF; CDR3nt: TGTGCCAGCAGTCTGGGACTAGTAATTTCGAATGAGCAGTTCTTC
j_gene: TRBJ2-7; d_gene: -; v_gene: TRBV30; abundance: -; CDR3aa: CAWSVPIQFYEQYF; CDR3nt: TGTGCCTGGAGTGTACCCATACAATTCTACGAGCAGTACTTC
j_gene: TRBJ2-2; d_gene: TRBD1; v_gene: TRBV6-5; abundance: few; CDR3aa: CASSWTGTTGELFF; CDR3nt: TGTGCCAGCAGCTGGACAGGGACCACCGGGGAGCTGTTTTTT
j_gene: TRBJ2-3; d_gene: -; v_gene: TRBV7-9; abundance: -; CDR3aa: CASSPRRLASTDTQYF; CDR3nt: TGTGCCAGCAGCCCCAGACGTCTAGCTAGCACAGATACGCAGTATTTT
j_gene: TRBJ2-3; d_gene: -; v_gene: TRBV7-6; abundance: -; CDR3aa: CASSLGPDTQYF; CDR3nt: TGTGCCAGCAGCTTAGGGCCCGATACGCAGTATTTT
j_gene: TRBJ2-7; d_gene: -; v_gene: TRBV15; abundance: -; CDR3aa: CATSVDRTYEQYF; CDR3nt: TGTGCCACCAGCGTAGACAGGACCTACGAGCAGTACTTC
j_gene: TRBJ2-7; d_gene: TRBD2; v_gene: TRBV7-9; abundance: -; CDR3aa: CSSSIGLAGGYTYEQYF; CDR3nt: TGTTCCAGCAGCATCGGACTAGCGGGGGGCTACACCTACGAGCAGTACTTC
j_gene: TRBJ2-2; d_gene: -; v_gene: TRBV7-2; abundance: -; CDR3aa: CASIPSANTGELVF; CDR3nt: TGTGCCAGCATCCCCAGCGCGAACACCGGGGAGCTGGTTTTT
j_gene: TRBJ1-2; d_gene: TRBD1; v_gene: TRBV20-1; abundance: -; CDR3aa: CSAIGGTGYTF; CDR3nt: TGCAGTGCTATAGGGGGCACTGGCTACACCTTC
j_gene: TRBJ1-5; d_gene: -; v_gene: TRBV4-2; abundance: -; CDR3aa: CASSQGVTGSSNQPQHF; CDR3nt: TGTGCCAGCAGCCAAGGGGTGACAGGATCTAGCAATCAGCCCCAGCATTTT
j_gene: TRBJ2-7; d_gene: TRBD1; v_gene: TRBV29-1; abundance: -; CDR3aa: CSVEHGQGHEQYF; CDR3nt: TGCAGCGTTGAACACGGACAGGGGCACGAGCAGTACTTC
j_gene: TRBJ2-7; d_gene: TRBD2; v_gene: TRBV28; abundance: -; CDR3aa: CASGPSGHTYEQYF; CDR3nt: TGTGCCAGCGGGCCTAGCGGGCATACCTACGAGCAGTACTTC
j_gene: TRBJ2-2; d_gene: -; v_gene: TRBV5-4; abundance: -; CDR3aa: CASSPGSLNTGELFF; CDR3nt: TGTGCCAGCAGCCCAGGGTCGTTGAACACCGGGGAGCTGTTTTTT
j_gene: TRBJ1-6; d_gene: TRBD1; v_gene: TRBV7-8; abundance: -; CDR3aa: CASSLGTGEGSPLHF; CDR3nt: TGTGCCAGCAGCTTAGGGACAGGCGAGGGTTCACCCCTCCACTTT
j_gene: TRBJ2-2; d_gene: -; v_gene: TRBV4-2; abundance: -; CDR3aa: CASSQEVRALNTGELFF; CDR3nt: TGTGCCAGCAGCCAAGAAGTTCGAGCGCTGAACACCGGGGAGCTGTTTTTT
j_gene: TRBJ1-6; d_gene: TRBD1; v_gene: TRBV7-9; abundance: -; CDR3aa: CASSSNHGSGQGIQSPLHF; CDR3nt: TGTGCCAGCAGCTCCAACCACGGTTCGGGACAGGGGATACAATCACCCCTCCACTTT
j_gene: TRBJ2-3; d_gene: -; v_gene: TRBV30; abundance: -; CDR3aa: CAWSVVFASPDTQYF; CDR3nt: TGTGCCTGGAGTGTAGTATTCGCGAGCCCAGATACGCAGTATTTT
j_gene: TRBJ2-1; d_gene: TRBD2; v_gene: TRBV28; abundance: -; CDR3aa: CASSFTTSGRAHEQFF; CDR3nt: TGTGCCAGCAGTTTTACGACTAGCGGGAGGGCGCATGAGCAGTTCTTC
j_gene: TRBJ1-2; d_gene: TRBD1; v_gene: TRBV6-1; abundance: -; CDR3aa: CASRETGGYGYTF; CDR3nt: TGTGCCAGCAGGGAGACAGGGGGCTATGGCTACACCTTC
j_gene: TRBJ2-5; d_gene: TRBD1; v_gene: TRBV7-7; abundance: -; CDR3aa: CASSSSGTGGETQYF; CDR3nt: TGTGCCAGCAGCTCCTCCGGGACAGGGGGGGAGACCCAGTACTTC
j_gene: TRBJ2-7; d_gene: TRBD1; v_gene: TRBV5-1; abundance: -; CDR3aa: CASKRDSLYEQYF; CDR3nt: TGCGCCAGCAAGAGGGACAGCCTCTACGAGCAGTACTTC
j_gene: TRBJ1-6; d_gene: -; v_gene: TRBV28; abundance: -; CDR3aa: CASSLAGDRSPLHF; CDR3nt: TGTGCCAGCAGTTTAGCGGGGGATCGGTCACCCCTCCACTTT
j_gene: TRBJ2-7; d_gene: -; v_gene: TRBV19; abundance: -; CDR3aa: CASSMTAGGYEQYF; CDR3nt: TGTGCCAGTAGTATGACGGCAGGTGGCTACGAGCAGTACTTC
j_gene: TRBJ2-7; d_gene: TRBD2; v_gene: TRBV7-2; abundance: -; CDR3aa: CASRPGTSGSYEQYF; CDR3nt: TGTGCCAGCAGGCCGGGGACTAGCGGGAGTTACGAGCAGTACTTC
j_gene: TRBJ2-1; d_gene: TRBD2; v_gene: TRBV11-3; abundance: -; CDR3aa: CASSSPGRGDYNEQFF; CDR3nt: TGTGCCAGCAGCTCTCCGGGGCGGGGGGATTACAATGAGCAGTTCTTC
j_gene: TRBJ1-2; d_gene: TRBD1; v_gene: TRBV28; abundance: -; CDR3aa: CASSYQTTGASNYGYTF; CDR3nt: TGTGCCAGCAGTTACCAAACCACAGGGGCCTCTAACTATGGCTACACCTTC
j_gene: TRBJ2-3; d_gene: TRBD2; v_gene: TRBV6-1; abundance: few; CDR3aa: CASSERLAGITDTQYF; CDR3nt: TGTGCCAGCAGTGAGAGACTAGCGGGGATCACAGATACGCAGTATTTT
j_gene: TRBJ1-6; d_gene: -; v_gene: TRBV7-8; abundance: -; CDR3aa: CASSLGGSISPLHF; CDR3nt: TGTGCCAGCAGCTTGGGGGGTTCCATCTCACCCCTCCACTTT
j_gene: TRBJ1-4; d_gene: -; v_gene: TRBV7-9; abundance: -; CDR3aa: CSSIKGVGEKLFF; CDR3nt: TGTTCCAGCATTAAAGGGGTTGGCGAAAAACTGTTTTTT
j_gene: TRBJ2-7; d_gene: -; v_gene: TRBV7-9; abundance: -; CDR3aa: CASSLGGSEQYF; CDR3nt: TGTGCCAGCAGCTTAGGAGGTAGCGAGCAGTACTTC
j_gene: TRBJ1-6; d_gene: -; v_gene: TRBV1; abundance: -; CDR3aa: CTSSQFRQGRSSYNSPLHF; CDR3nt: TGCACCAGCAGCCAATTTCGACAGGGCCGGAGCTCCTATAATTCACCCCTCCACTTT
j_gene: TRBJ1-1; d_gene: -; v_gene: TRBV2; abundance: -; CDR3aa: CASSLQLNTEAFF; CDR3nt: TGTGCCAGCAGTCTGCAGTTGAACACTGAAGCTTTCTTT
j_gene: TRBJ2-1; d_gene: TRBD1; v_gene: TRBV4-1; abundance: -; CDR3aa: CASSQSTGLGNEQFF; CDR3nt: TGCGCCAGCAGCCAATCGACAGGGTTGGGCAATGAGCAGTTCTTC
j_gene: TRBJ2-4; d_gene: TRBD2; v_gene: TRBV5-5; abundance: -; CDR3aa: CASSRTSGQNIQYF; CDR3nt: TGTGCCAGCAGCCGGACTAGCGGGCAAAACATTCAGTACTTC
j_gene: TRBJ2-1; d_gene: -; v_gene: TRBV5-6; abundance: -; CDR3aa: CASSLYYEQFF; CDR3nt: TGTGCCAGCAGCTTGTATTATGAGCAGTTCTTC
j_gene: TRBJ1-2; d_gene: TRBD1; v_gene: TRBV7-2; abundance: -; CDR3aa: CASSSQGQDYGYTF; CDR3nt: TGTGCCAGCAGCTCGCAGGGACAGGACTATGGCTACACCTTC
j_gene: TRBJ1-4; d_gene: TRBD1; v_gene: TRBV5-1; abundance: -; CDR3aa: CASSSTGGSGEKLFF; CDR3nt: TGCGCCAGCAGCTCGACAGGGGGCTCTGGAGAAAAACTGTTTTTT
j_gene: TRBJ2-5; d_gene: TRBD2; v_gene: TRBV25-1; abundance: -; CDR3aa: CASSVSGRETQYF; CDR3nt: TGTGCCAGCAGTGTTAGCGGGAGGGAGACCCAGTACTTC
j_gene: TRBJ2-2; d_gene: -; v_gene: TRBV2; abundance: -; CDR3aa: CASSPRVATNTGELFF; CDR3nt: TGTGCCAGCAGTCCCAGGGTCGCCACGAACACCGGGGAGCTGTTTTTT
j_gene: TRBJ2-1; d_gene: TRBD1; v_gene: TRBV2; abundance: few; CDR3aa: CASMGTAAYNEQFF; CDR3nt: TGTGCCAGCATGGGGACAGCTGCCTACAATGAGCAGTTCTTC
j_gene: TRBJ2-7; d_gene: -; v_gene: TRBV30; abundance: -; CDR3aa: CAWRASGHEQYF; CDR3nt: TGTGCCTGGAGAGCCTCAGGGCACGAGCAGTACTTC
j_gene: TRBJ2-7; d_gene: -; v_gene: TRBV18; abundance: -; CDR3aa: CASSPDRLRNEQYF; CDR3nt: TGTGCCAGCTCACCCGACAGGTTGAGAAACGAGCAGTACTTC
j_gene: TRBJ2-7; d_gene: TRBD2; v_gene: TRBV6-6; abundance: -; CDR3aa: CASTASGGPSSYEQYF; CDR3nt: TGTGCCAGCACGGCTAGCGGGGGCCCGAGCTCCTACGAGCAGTACTTC
j_gene: TRBJ2-1; d_gene: -; v_gene: TRBV30; abundance: -; CDR3aa: CAWSVLRAGAINEQFF; CDR3nt: TGTGCCTGGAGTGTATTAAGGGCAGGGGCCATCAATGAGCAGTTCTTC
j_gene: TRBJ1-4; d_gene: TRBD1; v_gene: TRBV25-1; abundance: -; CDR3aa: CASSKPTGGAEKLFF; CDR3nt: TGTGCCAGCAGCAAACCGACAGGGGGCGCAGAAAAACTGTTTTTT
j_gene: TRBJ1-1; d_gene: -; v_gene: TRBV6-1; abundance: -; CDR3aa: CASSEAGTITEAFF; CDR3nt: TGTGCCAGCAGTGAAGCGGGGACAATAACTGAAGCTTTCTTT
j_gene: TRBJ2-3; d_gene: -; v_gene: TRBV9; abundance: once; CDR3aa: CASSVAPSTDTQYF; CDR3nt: TGTGCCAGCAGCGTAGCTCCTAGCACAGATACGCAGTATTTT
j_gene: TRBJ1-2; d_gene: -; v_gene: TRBV19; abundance: -; CDR3aa: CASSGAGTYGYTF; CDR3nt: TGTGCCAGTAGTGGAGCGGGGACCTATGGCTACACCTTC
j_gene: TRBJ1-1; d_gene: -; v_gene: TRBV9; abundance: -; CDR3aa: CASSVEYGNTEAFF; CDR3nt: TGTGCCAGCAGCGTAGAATACGGGAACACTGAAGCTTTCTTT
j_gene: TRBJ1-2; d_gene: -; v_gene: TRBV7-3; abundance: -; CDR3aa: CASSSGRGYTF; CDR3nt: TGTGCCAGCAGCTCAGGGAGGGGCTACACCTTC
j_gene: TRBJ2-3; d_gene: TRBD2; v_gene: TRBV6-5; abundance: -; CDR3aa: CASRPGTKTDTQYF; CDR3nt: TGTGCCAGCAGGCCCGGGACTAAGACAGATACGCAGTATTTT
j_gene: TRBJ2-3; d_gene: -; v_gene: TRBV4-2; abundance: -; CDR3aa: CASSQDGLPERDTQYF; CDR3nt: TGTGCCAGCAGCCAAGATGGGCTACCCGAGAGAGATACGCAGTATTTT
j_gene: TRBJ2-7; d_gene: TRBD1; v_gene: TRBV14; abundance: -; CDR3aa: CASSHRDRAYEQYF; CDR3nt: TGTGCCAGCAGCCACAGGGACAGAGCCTACGAGCAGTACTTC